The 24 T cell receptor beta chains below all came from one sample that was sequenced in a study of OX40 agonist ivuxolimab in advanced cancers. Profiling relied on immunoSEQ multiplex PCR, and the TCRdb table lists in-frame clones only, not all of them. This table holds 30,000 to 40,000 clones, approximately 90% found once. Sequences were derived from CD4+ or CD8+ T cells sorted from blood, sampled in a trial of the OX40 agonist ivuxolimab. These receptors originate from an adult with an advanced solid tumor such as melanoma, head and neck, liver or kidney cancer.

On this clone itself: The junction and the germline gene differ at one end; a read error may be behind it. This chain connects TRBV7-3 to TRBJ2-2, with D possibly TRBD2 on 6 matching bases. CDR3 size: 16 residues. CDR1 and CDR2 (germline): SGHTA, FQGTGA. The CDR3 loop reads CASTLNGGSNTGELFF. CDR3 nucleotides: TGTGCCAGCACCTTAAACGGGGGTTCGAACACCGGGGAGCTGTTTTTT.

V and J are TRBV5-1 and TRBJ2-2; the D call may be TRBD1 or TRBD2 (5 bases each). The CDR3 contains 14 residues. The V gene lost 4 bases and the J gene lost 4 bases, with 11 bases spanning the gap. CDR1 is SGHRS, CDR2 YFSETQ, per germline. In DNA form, the CDR3 reads TGCGCCAGCAGCCCCTCAGGGAGCACCGGGGAGCTGTTTTTT. Encoded protein: CASSPSGSTGELFF.

This sequence joins TRBV5-4 and TRBJ1-3, with D perhaps TRBD1 (5 bases). The CDR3 has 15 amino acids. Germline lookup yields CDR1 SGHNT and CDR2 YYREEE (reference sequence). Trimming left V 0 bases short and J 0 bases short, with 7 bases between. CDR3 sequence reads: CASSLAGASGNTIYF. The CDR3 coding sequence is TGTGCCAGCAGCTTGGCCGGGGCCTCTGGAAACACCATATATTTT.

V gene TRBV11-2 combines with J gene TRBJ1-1; 11 bases are shared with TRBD1. Germline assignment: CDR1 SGHAT and CDR2 FQNNGV. CDR3 length equals 12 residues. V trimming: 4 bases; J trimming: 11 bases; junction bases outside the gene matches: 3. As DNA, the CDR3 is TGTGCCAGCAGCTCGGACAGGGGGCACGCTTTCTTT. Protein product: CASSSDRGHAFF.

V is TRBV4-2 and J is TRBJ2-5; TRBD2 matches 11 bases. Germline V lookup: CDR1 LGHNA, CDR2 YNFKEQ. J lost 1 base, V lost 0 bases, and 7 bases had no gene match. This CDR3 contains 18 residues. This CDR3 is CASSQDLAGGALQETQYF. The CDR3 DNA is TGTGCCAGCAGCCAAGATCTAGCGGGAGGCGCCCTCCAAGAGACCCAGTACTTC.

This chain connects TRBV2 to TRBJ2-7; D possibly matches TRBD1 or TRBD2 (5 bases each). Germline CDR1 and CDR2: SNHLY and FYNNEI. CDR3 length equals 13 residues. The ends were cut back, 5 bases at V and 6 bases at J, with 14 bases in the middle. The CDR3, as DNA: TGTGCCAGCAGTAGCCTGGGACGGGGCGAGCAGTACTTC. Translated, it gives CASSSLGRGEQYF.

The V and J genes are TRBV30 and TRBJ1-2, with TRBD1 matching 7 bases. The ends lost 5 bases at V and 0 bases at J; junction bases unmatched: 12. Germline-derived CDR1 and CDR2 are GTSNPN and SVGIG (reference sequence). This CDR3 has 16 residues. CDR3 in amino acids: CAWGRGTAQANYGYTF. The CDR3 nucleotides are TGTGCCTGGGGCCGAGGGACAGCTCAAGCTAACTATGGCTACACCTTC.

J is TRBJ1-5 and V is TRBV10-3, with 10 bases identical to TRBD1. V gave up 2 bases and J gave up 3 bases; unmatched junction bases: 4. Germline V gene sequence: CDR1 ENHRY, CDR2 SYGVKD. This CDR3 comprises 16 residues. The CDR3 nucleotides read TGTGCCATCAGTGAGGGGGACAGGGGTCTCAATCAGCCCCAGCATTTT. Its translation is CAISEGDRGLNQPQHF.

The chain employs TRBV5-1 and TRBJ1-1, with TRBD1 matching over 10 bases. The germline V gene has CDR1 SGHRS and CDR2 YFSETQ. This CDR3 region has 16 residues. V shed 6 bases, J shed 4 bases, and the junction held 12 bases outside the gene matches. The CDR3 nucleotides are TGCGCCAGCACCCCGGGACAGGGGTTTGGGGGCACTGAAGCTTTCTTT. It specifies CASTPGQGFGGTEAFF.

This clone was seen only once. The genes are TRBV11-1 and TRBJ2-2; maybe TRBD1 (5 bases). CDR1 SGHAT and CDR2 FQDESV come from the germline V gene (reference sequence). Between the trimmed V and J ends, which lost 2 bases and 6 bases, there was a span of 7 bases. The CDR3 sequence is 13 residues long. The CDR3 reads CASSLIGAGELFF. The CDR3 coding sequence is TGTGCCAGCAGCTTAATAGGGGCCGGGGAGCTGTTTTTT.

This clone was detected only a few times. This chain joins TRBV30 and TRBJ2-5, with 7 bases fitting TRBD1. After removal of 7 bases from V and 1 base from J, the junction contained 3 bases not matched to a gene. CDR3 length: 12 residues. Germline assignment: CDR1 GTSNPN and CDR2 SVGIG (reference sequence). This CDR3 reads CAYRDSQETQYF. CDR3 coding DNA: TGTGCCTACCGGGACAGCCAAGAGACCCAGTACTTC.

As concerns this clone: A read error may produce the germline difference seen at one junction end. This chain joins TRBV2 and TRBJ2-3; D gene ambiguous. Looked up from germline, CDR1 is SNHLY and CDR2 is FYNNEI. This CDR3 contains 12 residues. CDR3 sequence: CASSPIVQVLGF. CDR3 sequence (DNA): TGTGCCAGCAGCCCGATTGTCCAGGTATTAGGTTTT.

In its sample, this clone was seen once. V usage is TRBV7-9 and J usage is TRBJ2-2; 7 bases fit TRBD2. This CDR3 has 14 amino acids. Germline V CDR1 and CDR2: SEHNR, FQNEAQ (reference sequence). The V segment lost 8 bases and the J segment 4 bases; nucleotides outside the gene matches: 7. The CDR3 spells CASRAGAGTGELFF. For the CDR3, the DNA is TGTGCCAGCCGGGCGGGAGCGGGCACCGGGGAGCTGTTTTTT.

The chain combines TRBV28 with TRBJ1-1, with 10 bases identical to TRBD1. Germline V gives CDR1 MDHEN, CDR2 SYDVKM. This CDR3 is built from 12 residues. The V and J ends lost 7 bases and 6 bases, in that order; junction bases with no gene match: 2. This CDR3 is CASIGQGAEAFF. As DNA, the CDR3 is TGTGCCAGCATAGGACAGGGGGCTGAAGCTTTCTTT.

This rearrangement joins TRBV6-1 to TRBJ2-1; D not certain. CDR1 and CDR2 (germline): MNHNS, SASEGT. The CDR3 is made up of 14 amino acids. The germline V and J ends were trimmed by 6 bases and 5 bases, with 14 bases remaining between them. The chain's CDR3 is CASSVSFFNNEQFF. The CDR3 bases are TGTGCCAGCAGCGTTTCTTTTTTTAACAATGAGCAGTTCTTC.

In its sample, this clone was seen once. This chain joins TRBV4-1 and TRBJ1-5; 12 positions agree with TRBD1. This CDR3 region has 16 residues. J was trimmed by 5 bases and V by 2 bases; bases with no gene match: 4. Germline V CDR1 and CDR2: MGHRA, YSYEKL. CDR3 sequence (DNA): TGCGCCAGCAGCCAAACAGGGACAGGGGGCGATCAGCCCCAGCATTTT. Its protein is CASSQTGTGGDQPQHF.

The V call is TRBV7-3, the J call TRBJ2-2, with D unclear. CDR1 is SGHTA, CDR2 FQGTGA, per germline. Trimming stripped 0 bases from V and 3 bases from J, with 5 bases between. This CDR3 is built from 14 residues. The CDR3 nucleotides are TGTGCCAGCAGCTTAACTGGGGACACCGGGGAGCTGTTTTTT. Its translation is CASSLTGDTGELFF.

The rearrangement links TRBV19 to TRBJ1-2, with unresolved D. Germline-derived CDR1 and CDR2 are LNHDA and SQIVND (reference sequence). This CDR3 comprises 13 residues. V lost 7 bases, J lost 1 base, and 10 bases lay in between. The CDR3 sequence is CASISGFNYGYTF. The DNA of the CDR3 is TGTGCCAGTATCTCTGGCTTTAACTATGGCTACACCTTC.

The rearrangement links TRBV5-1 to TRBJ2-7; D call uncertain. CDR1 and CDR2 (germline): SGHRS, YFSETQ. CDR3 length: 12 residues. Trimming took 0 bases from V and 2 from J, leaving 3 bases between them. The DNA of the CDR3 is TGCGCCAGCAGCTTGGGAGCCTACGAGCAGTACTTC. Its protein is CASSLGAYEQYF.

The chain recombines TRBV7-3 with TRBJ2-3; 7 positions match TRBD2. In germline, CDR1 is SGHTA, CDR2 FQGTGA. The CDR3 extends over 14 amino acids. The V and J ends lost 2 bases and 2 bases, in that order; junction bases with no gene match: 1. The CDR3 DNA reads as TGTGCCAGCAGCTTAGCGGGAGCCACAGATACGCAGTATTTT. Amino acids: CASSLAGATDTQYF.

The chain carries TRBV15 and TRBJ2-7, with D possibly being TRBD2 (7 bases). CDR3 length: 12 amino acids. The germline V and J ends were trimmed by 3 bases and 7 bases, with 10 bases remaining between them. The V gene's germline CDR1 is LNHNV and CDR2 YYDKDF (reference sequence). The DNA for the CDR3 is TGTGCCACCAGCAGTGGGAGGGGGGAGCAGTACTTC. This translates into CATSSGRGEQYF.

A note on this clone: A read error may produce the germline difference seen at one junction end. V gene TRBV11-3 combines with J gene TRBJ1-3; D unresolved. Per germline, CDR1 SGHNT and CDR2 YENEEA. This CDR3 is built from 12 residues. CDR3 DNA sequence: TGTGCCAGCAGCTTAGTTGGAAACACCACATATTTT. It encodes CASSLVGNTTYF.

V usage is TRBV6-1 and J usage is TRBJ2-2, with 10 bases identical to TRBD2. CDR1 and CDR2 from the germline V gene are MNHNS and SASEGT. The junction had 6 bases not matched to a gene; V was cut back by 3 bases and J by 5 bases. This CDR3 region has 16 residues. The CDR3 loop is CASSEEREGPTGELFF. Written as DNA, the CDR3 is TGTGCCAGCAGTGAGGAGCGGGAGGGCCCGACCGGGGAGCTGTTTTTT.

In its sample, this clone was seen once. The gene calls are TRBV18 and TRBJ1-4, with TRBD1 matching over 9 bases. V trimming: 4 bases; J trimming: 4 bases; junction bases outside the gene matches: 7. CDR3 size: 16 residues. Germline CDR1 is KGHSH and CDR2 is LQKENI. Here the CDR3 DNA reads TGTGCCAGCTCACAATCCGGGACAGGGAATAATGAAAAACTGTTTTTT. Translating gives CASSQSGTGNNEKLFF. The entire variable domain, with the rest obtained from reference TRBV18 and TRBJ1-4, is as follows: NAGVMQNPRHLVRRRGQEARLRCSPMKGHSHVYWYRQLPEEGLKFMVYLQKENIIDESGMPKERFSAEFPKEGPSILRIQQVVRGDSAAYFCASSQSGTGNNEKLFFGSGTQLSVL.